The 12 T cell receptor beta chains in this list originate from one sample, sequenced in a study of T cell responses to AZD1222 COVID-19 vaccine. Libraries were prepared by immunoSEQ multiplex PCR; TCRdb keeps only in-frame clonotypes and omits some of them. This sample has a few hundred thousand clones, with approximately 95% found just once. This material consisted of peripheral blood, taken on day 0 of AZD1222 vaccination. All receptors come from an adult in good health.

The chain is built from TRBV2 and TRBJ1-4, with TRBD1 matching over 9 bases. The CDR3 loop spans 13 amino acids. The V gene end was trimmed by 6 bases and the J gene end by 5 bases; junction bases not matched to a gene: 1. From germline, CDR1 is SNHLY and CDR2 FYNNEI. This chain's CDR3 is CASRGTGNEKLFF. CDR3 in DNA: TGTGCCAGCAGGGGGACAGGGAATGAAAAACTGTTTTTT.

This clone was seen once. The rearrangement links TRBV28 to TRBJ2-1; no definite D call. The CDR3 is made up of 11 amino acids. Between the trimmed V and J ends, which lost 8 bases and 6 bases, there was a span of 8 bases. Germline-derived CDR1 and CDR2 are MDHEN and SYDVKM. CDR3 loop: CASHDRNEQFF. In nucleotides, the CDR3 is TGTGCCAGCCATGACCGCAATGAGCAGTTCTTC.

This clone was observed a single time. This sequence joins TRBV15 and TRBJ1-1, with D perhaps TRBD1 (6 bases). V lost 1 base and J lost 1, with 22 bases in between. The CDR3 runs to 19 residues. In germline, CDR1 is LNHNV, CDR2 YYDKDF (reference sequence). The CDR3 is CATSRAFLRGPKGNTEAFF. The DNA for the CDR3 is TGTGCCACCAGCAGAGCCTTTCTCAGGGGACCGAAGGGGAACACTGAAGCTTTCTTT.

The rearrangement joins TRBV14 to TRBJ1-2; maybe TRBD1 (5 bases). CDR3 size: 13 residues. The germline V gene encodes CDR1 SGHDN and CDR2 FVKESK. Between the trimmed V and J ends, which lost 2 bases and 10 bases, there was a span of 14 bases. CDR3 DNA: TGTGCCAGCAGCCAAACCCCCGGGACCCTCTACACCTTC. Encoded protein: CASSQTPGTLYTF.

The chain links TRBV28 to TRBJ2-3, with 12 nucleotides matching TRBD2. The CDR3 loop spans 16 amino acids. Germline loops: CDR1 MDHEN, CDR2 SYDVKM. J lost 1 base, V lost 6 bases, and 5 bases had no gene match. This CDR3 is CASRRLAGVRTDTQYF. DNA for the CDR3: TGTGCCAGCAGAAGACTAGCGGGGGTCCGCACAGATACGCAGTATTTT.

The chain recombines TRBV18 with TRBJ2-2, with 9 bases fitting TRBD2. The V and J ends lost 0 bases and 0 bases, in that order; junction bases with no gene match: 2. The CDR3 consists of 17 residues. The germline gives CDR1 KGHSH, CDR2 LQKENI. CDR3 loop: CASSPPASGTNTGELFF. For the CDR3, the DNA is TGTGCCAGCTCACCACCGGCTAGCGGGACGAACACCGGGGAGCTGTTTTTT.

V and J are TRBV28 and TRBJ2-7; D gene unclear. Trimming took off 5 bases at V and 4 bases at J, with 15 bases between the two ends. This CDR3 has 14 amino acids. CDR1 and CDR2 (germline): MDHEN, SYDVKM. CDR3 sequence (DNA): TGTGCCAGCAGTCCCCCCGTCGATAAGTACGAGCAGTACTTC. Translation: CASSPPVDKYEQYF.

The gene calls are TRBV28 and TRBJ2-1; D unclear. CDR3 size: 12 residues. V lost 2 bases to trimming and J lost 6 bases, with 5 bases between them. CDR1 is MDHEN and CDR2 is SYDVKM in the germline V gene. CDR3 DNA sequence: TGTGCCAGCAGTTTAGTGGGCAATGAGCAGTTCTTC. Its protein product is CASSLVGNEQFF.

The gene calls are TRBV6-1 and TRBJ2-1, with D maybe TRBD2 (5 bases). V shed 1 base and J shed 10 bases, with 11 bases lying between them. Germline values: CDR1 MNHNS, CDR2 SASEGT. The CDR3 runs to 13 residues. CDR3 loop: CASSEVGLGEQFF. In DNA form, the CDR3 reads TGTGCCAGCAGTGAAGTTGGACTCGGCGAGCAGTTCTTC.

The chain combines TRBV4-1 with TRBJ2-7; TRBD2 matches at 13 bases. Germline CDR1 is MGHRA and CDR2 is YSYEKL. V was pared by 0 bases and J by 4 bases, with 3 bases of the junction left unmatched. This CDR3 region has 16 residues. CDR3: CASSQDRTSGGYEQYF. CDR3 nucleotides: TGCGCCAGCAGCCAAGATCGGACTAGCGGGGGATACGAGCAGTACTTC.

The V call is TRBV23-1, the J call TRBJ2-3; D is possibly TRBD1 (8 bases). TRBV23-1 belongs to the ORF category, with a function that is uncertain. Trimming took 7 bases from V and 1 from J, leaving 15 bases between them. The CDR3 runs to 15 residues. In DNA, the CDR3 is TGCGCCAGCACCAGCGGGACAGGCCGCACAGATACGCAGTATTTT. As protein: CASTSGTGRTDTQYF.

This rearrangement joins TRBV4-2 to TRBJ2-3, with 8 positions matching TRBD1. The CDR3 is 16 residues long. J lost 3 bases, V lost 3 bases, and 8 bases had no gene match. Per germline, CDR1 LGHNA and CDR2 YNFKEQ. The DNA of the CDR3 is TGTGCCAGCAGCCAGGCCCGGGACAGGAGGACAGATACGCAGTATTTT. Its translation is CASSQARDRRTDTQYF.